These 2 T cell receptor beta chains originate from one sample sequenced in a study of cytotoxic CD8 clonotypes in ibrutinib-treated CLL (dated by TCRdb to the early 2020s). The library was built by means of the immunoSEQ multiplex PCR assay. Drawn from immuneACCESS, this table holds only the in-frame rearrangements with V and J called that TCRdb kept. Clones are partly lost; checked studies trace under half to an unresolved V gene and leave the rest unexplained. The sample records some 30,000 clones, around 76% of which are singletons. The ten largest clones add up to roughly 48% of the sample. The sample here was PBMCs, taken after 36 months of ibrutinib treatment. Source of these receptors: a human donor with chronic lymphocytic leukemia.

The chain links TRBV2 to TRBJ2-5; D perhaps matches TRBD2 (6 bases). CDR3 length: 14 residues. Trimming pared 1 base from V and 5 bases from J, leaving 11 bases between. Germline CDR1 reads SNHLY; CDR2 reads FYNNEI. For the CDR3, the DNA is TGTGCCAGCAGTGAAGAGGAGGGGAAGGAGACCCAGTACTTC. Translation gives CASSEEEGKETQYF.

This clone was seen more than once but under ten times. In DNA, the CDR3 is TGCGCCAGCAGTGAACTCTGGGGACAGGGAATCGAGCAGTACTTC. Protein sequence: CASSELWGQGIEQYF. The V and J genes are TRBV10-2 and TRBJ2-7, with 9 bases aligning to TRBD1. Per the germline V gene, CDR1 is WSHSY and CDR2 is SAAADI. The CDR3 is made up of 15 amino acids. Trimming took 3 bases from V and 6 from J; bases not matched to a gene: 9.